These 10 T cell receptor beta chains were sequenced from one sample in a study of blood T cell repertoires in COVID-19. TCRdb's table, derived via immunoSEQ multiplex PCR, lists solely in-frame clones and lacks some. The repertoire holds around 360,000 clones, 70% to 90% seen once, with 8% to 13% in the top ten. Input material: peripheral blood. The receptors originated from a young woman with COVID-19, enrolled during active disease.

The CDR3 nucleotides read TGTGCCAGCAGTTTATCTGACAGCTCCTACGAGCAGTACTTC. Protein: CASSLSDSSYEQYF. J is TRBJ2-7 and V is TRBV27; TRBD1 might be the D (5 bases). V was trimmed by 0 bases and J by 0 bases, leaving 6 bases between them. CDR1 is MNHEY, CDR2 SMNVEV, per germline (reference sequence). The CDR3 length is 14 residues.

The V and J genes are TRBV19 and TRBJ2-7, with TRBD1 identical over 7 bases. The CDR3 covers 13 residues. Germline-derived CDR1 and CDR2 are LNHDA and SQIVND (reference sequence). The V gene end was trimmed by 5 bases and the J gene end by 4 bases; junction bases not matched to a gene: 5. CDR3 DNA sequence: TGTGCCAGTAGTCAAACAGGGGCTTACGAGCAGTACTTC. Translated, it gives CASSQTGAYEQYF.

The chain has TRBV19 and TRBJ1-1; maybe TRBD1 (6 bases). CDR1 LNHDA and CDR2 SQIVND come from the germline V gene (reference sequence). The CDR3 is 18 amino acids. The V end was cut by 1 base, the J end by 0 bases, with 18 bases between. The CDR3 sequence is CASSIGEDRRYMNTEAFF. Here the CDR3 DNA reads TGTGCCAGTAGTATAGGCGAAGACAGGCGATACATGAACACTGAAGCTTTCTTT.

The chain has TRBV6-6 and TRBJ2-7, with D perhaps matching TRBD1 (6 bases). V was trimmed by 5 bases and J by 2 bases, leaving 16 bases between them. This CDR3 region has 15 residues. Germline CDR1 is MNHNY and CDR2 is SVGAGI (reference sequence). The CDR3 is CASSKPTGATYEQYF. CDR3 nucleotides: TGTGCCAGCAGTAAACCGACAGGAGCCACCTACGAGCAGTACTTC.

V gene TRBV28 combines with J gene TRBJ2-7; 11 nucleotides match TRBD2. The V and J ends lost 1 base and 5 bases, in that order; junction bases with no gene match: 4. Germline lookup yields CDR1 MDHEN and CDR2 SYDVKM. CDR3 length equals 15 residues. This CDR3 is CASSLLGLAEHEQYF. The CDR3 region has the DNA TGTGCCAGCAGTTTATTGGGACTAGCGGAGCACGAGCAGTACTTC.

The V gene is TRBV28, the J gene TRBJ2-1, with TRBD2 as a possible D gene (5 bases). The CDR3 is 12 residues long. Trimming left V 7 bases short and J 4 bases short, with 8 bases between. CDR1 MDHEN and CDR2 SYDVKM come from the germline V gene. The CDR3 DNA sequence: TGTGCCAGCACCCCGGGATACAATGAGCAGTTCTTC. Amino acid sequence: CASTPGYNEQFF.

The chain employs TRBV28 and TRBJ1-5; D uncertain. CDR1 is MDHEN, CDR2 SYDVKM, per germline. Trimming stripped 8 bases from V and 2 bases from J, with 13 bases between. CDR3 length: 14 residues. The CDR3 sequence is CASVPASGNQPQHF. The CDR3 nucleotides read TGTGCCAGCGTTCCTGCGTCGGGCAATCAGCCCCAGCATTTT.

The genes are TRBV19 and TRBJ2-7; the match to TRBD1 covers 7 bases. This CDR3 contains 16 residues. The germline V gene has CDR1 LNHDA and CDR2 SQIVND (reference sequence). The trim removed 5 bases at V and 2 bases at J, leaving 12 bases unmatched. The CDR3 protein is CASSSTGVGIPYEQYF. CDR3 DNA sequence: TGTGCCAGTAGTTCCACAGGGGTGGGGATCCCCTACGAGCAGTACTTC.

This chain joins TRBV20-1 and TRBJ2-7, with D perhaps matching TRBD1 (6 bases). Germline V gene data show CDR1 as DFQATT and CDR2 as SNEGSKA (reference sequence). The CDR3 has 11 residues. Trimming pared 6 bases from V and 6 bases from J, leaving 12 bases between. In nucleotides, the CDR3 is TGCAGTGCCCCAGGGGTCCGCGAGCAGTACTTC. Protein sequence: CSAPGVREQYF.

The chain is built from TRBV6-5 and TRBJ2-2, with a tentative D call TRBD1 (6 bases). The CDR3 spans 14 residues. Germline V gene lookup returns CDR1 MNHEY and CDR2 SVGAGI. Deletions cut 8 bases from V and 5 bases from J, with 15 bases between. CDR3 region: CASGRDTQTGELFF. The CDR3 nucleotides are TGTGCCAGCGGACGGGACACTCAGACCGGGGAGCTGTTTTTT.